One and the same sample provided the 23 T cell receptor beta chains below, sequenced in a study of CD4 and CD8 cells across lung adenocarcinoma regions. TCRdb ran MiXCR on the PCR reads and lists one entry per CDR3 protein. The sample shows 20,000 or so distinct CDR3 sequences, 50% of them seen only once. Sequences were obtained from CD8+ T cells from the margin of a lung tumor. The receptors originated from a male donor with lung adenocarcinoma. The CD4 and CD8 labels of this study may be unreliable.

The V gene is TRBV3-1, the J gene TRBJ2-5; D is possibly TRBD1 or TRBD2 (5 bases each). The closer fit of TRBJ2-7 to the DNA end suggests the J call may be wrong. The germline CDR1 and CDR2 sequences are LGHDT and YNNKEL (reference sequence). This CDR3 spans 14 amino acids. CDR3 loop: CASSLLQGRYEQYF. The CDR3 DNA is TGTGCCAGCAGCCTACTCCAGGGACGGTACGAGCAGTACTTC.

The V gene is TRBV27, the J gene TRBJ2-5, with 7 bases matching TRBD1. The germline gives CDR1 MNHEY, CDR2 SMNVEV (reference sequence). V was clipped by 1 base and J by 5 bases; unmatched bases: 4. This CDR3 spans 14 amino acids. In nucleotides, the CDR3 is TGTGCCAGCAGTTTATTTGGCAGGGGGGAGACCCAGTACTTC. Translation gives CASSLFGRGETQYF.

The table lists this clonotype with a few counts. V is TRBV3-1 and J is TRBJ2-7; 10 bases are shared with TRBD2. The CDR3 is 15 amino acids. Unmatched junction bases numbered 3, after V lost 2 bases and J lost 2 bases. The V gene's germline CDR1 is LGHDT and CDR2 YNNKEL (reference sequence). The CDR3 nucleotides read TGTGCCAGCAGCCAACCGGGACTAGCGCCCTACGAGCAGTACTTC. Protein product: CASSQPGLAPYEQYF.

By share, this clonotype ranks as medium-sized (0.01 to 0.1%). The gene calls are TRBV6-1 and TRBJ2-3, with D tentatively TRBD1 (6 bases). The CDR3 covers 17 residues. V lost 7 bases and J 0 bases, leaving 20 bases between the germline ends. From germline, CDR1 is MNHNS and CDR2 SASEGT. The DNA for the CDR3 is TGTGCCAGCATATTCCCCAGGGGCAGAATTAGCACAGATACGCAGTATTTT. It specifies CASIFPRGRISTDTQYF.

V is TRBV6-1 and J is TRBJ2-2; D unclear. The length of the CDR3 is 15 residues. V gave up 0 bases and J gave up 4 bases, with 9 bases separating them. CDR1 MNHNS and CDR2 SASEGT come from the germline V gene. The CDR3 sequence: CASSEAGRVTGELFF. The CDR3, as DNA: TGTGCCAGCAGTGAAGCTGGTCGTGTCACCGGGGAGCTGTTTTTT.

This clonotype was found many times. Just one base apart from a much larger clone, this may be a read error. The chain combines TRBV6-1 with TRBJ2-1, with D unclear. The DNA matches TRBJ2-7 better at its end, which makes the J call doubtful. This CDR3 spans 15 amino acids. The germline V gene encodes CDR1 MNHNS and CDR2 SASEGT. Here the CDR3 DNA reads TGTGCCAGCAGTGAAGATAATAGCAAATACAATGAGCAGTACTTC. This translates into CASSEDNSKYNEQYF.

This clonotype is labeled medium-sized. The chain uses TRBV6-1 and TRBJ2-3, with D hard to call. The V and J ends lost 2 bases and 2 bases respectively, with 11 bases between them. Germline V gene sequence: CDR1 MNHNS, CDR2 SASEGT. This CDR3 has 15 amino acids. CDR3 in DNA: TGTGCCAGCAGTGAACGCGTAGGCTTCACAGATACGCAGTATTTT. Translated: CASSERVGFTDTQYF.

This clonotype was seen more than once but under ten times. The chain uses TRBV27 and TRBJ2-1, with D possibly being TRBD2 (5 bases). The CDR3 extends over 16 amino acids. Germline V gene data show CDR1 as MNHEY and CDR2 as SMNVEV (reference sequence). The V gene lost 5 bases and the J gene lost 8 bases, with 22 bases spanning the gap. The CDR3 reads CASSPLREPTWDEQFF. CDR3 in DNA: TGTGCCAGCAGTCCCCTCCGGGAACCAACCTGGGATGAGCAGTTCTTC.

About this clonotype itself: The junction shows a germline mismatch at one end, possibly a read error. This chain links TRBV4-1 with TRBJ2-3, with 7 bases fitting TRBD1. The end of the DNA is better explained by TRBJ2-5, so the J call may be wrong. The CDR3 has 16 residues. Germline CDR1 is MGHRA and CDR2 is YSYEKL. This CDR3 is CASGGTGAPNQDTQYF. CDR3 DNA: TGCGCCAGCGGGGGTACAGGGGCACCTAACCAAGATACCCAGTACTTC.

The chain carries TRBV6-1 and TRBJ1-1, with D uncertain. Germline V gene sequence: CDR1 MNHNS, CDR2 SASEGT. Trimming shortened V by 4 bases and J by 1 base, and 19 bases separated the two germline ends. This CDR3 region has 17 residues. The CDR3 nucleotides are TGTGCCAGCAGTGGAGTGGGGTCTGTGAATGAGAACACTGAAGCTTTCTTT. Protein sequence: CASSGVGSVNENTEAFF.

The chain carries TRBV6-5 and TRBJ2-3; D is unclear. The J call is in doubt because the DNA end fits TRBJ2-7 better. This CDR3 spans 13 amino acids. Germline V gene data show CDR1 as MNHEY and CDR2 as SVGAGI. The CDR3 DNA is TGTGCCAGCAGTTACCAGCCGTACAATGAGCAGTACTTC. It codes for CASSYQPYNEQYF.

The J gene is TRBJ2-5, the V gene TRBV6-1; 9 positions match TRBD1. The germline gives CDR1 MNHNS, CDR2 SASEGT. Trimming at V came to 5 bases and at J to 11 bases, leaving 18 bases not matched to a gene. CDR3 size: 16 residues. The CDR3 is CASSPSGTGLGEGQYF. The CDR3 region has the DNA TGTGCCAGCAGTCCCTCCGGGACAGGGTTGGGTGAGGGGCAGTACTTC.

This clonotype is medium-sized (0.01 to 0.1%) by share. The rearrangement uses TRBV6-5 and TRBJ2-1; D is ambiguous. Germline V CDR1 and CDR2: MNHEY, SVGAGI. V was pared by 7 bases and J by 3 bases, with 10 bases between. The CDR3 is 13 residues long. The chain's CDR3 is CASNRQSYNEQFF. CDR3 DNA sequence: TGTGCCAGCAATCGTCAAAGCTACAATGAGCAGTTCTTC.

This clonotype has ten or more counts. The rearrangement joins TRBV6-1 to TRBJ1-4, with D possibly matching TRBD1 (6 bases). The CDR3 has 16 residues. Trimming removed 5 bases from V and 8 bases from J, with 21 bases in between. The V gene's germline CDR1 is MNHNS and CDR2 SASEGT. CDR3 coding DNA: TGTGCCAGCAGTCCAACCCGTGGGGGCGGGGGCGAAAAACTGTTTTTT. It encodes CASSPTRGGGGEKLFF.

This clonotype was counted at least ten times. The CDR3 spells CASSRLAGGTDTQYF. DNA for the CDR3: TGCGCCAGCAGCCGACTAGCGGGAGGGACAGATACGCAGTATTTT. The V and J genes are TRBV10-2 and TRBJ2-3; 14 bases are a match to TRBD2. CDR1 and CDR2 from the germline V gene are WSHSY and SAAADI. The CDR3 totals 15 residues. Trimming removed 6 bases from V and 3 bases from J; junction bases left unmatched: 2.

This clonotype showed up just a few times. The genes are TRBV11-3 and TRBJ2-3; D is tentatively TRBD1 or TRBD2 (6 bases each). This CDR3 region has 13 residues. Per the germline V gene, CDR1 is SGHNT and CDR2 is YENEEA. Trimming removed 3 bases from V and 7 bases from J, with 11 bases in between. The CDR3 reads CASSLRGANTQYF. The CDR3 coding sequence is TGTGCCAGCAGCTTGAGGGGGGCCAATACGCAGTATTTT.

By share, this clonotype ranks as medium-sized. The chain recombines TRBV24-1 with TRBJ2-7; D uncertain. V lost 4 bases and J 3 bases, leaving 9 bases between the germline ends. This CDR3 spans 13 amino acids. CDR1 KGHDR and CDR2 SFDVKD come from the germline V gene. CDR3 sequence (DNA): TGTGCCACCAGTGAGGGATGGGGCTACGAGCAGTACTTC. Protein sequence: CATSEGWGYEQYF.

This clonotype was counted once. The DNA is left out, because the CDR3 cannot be placed on it with certainty; the CDR3 is given as TCRdb lists it. The chain couples TRBV6-1 to TRBJ2-3. The germline V gene has CDR1 MNHNS and CDR2 SASEGT. The CDR3 is 16 residues long, counting both termini. The CDR3 reads CVSSVSRVWGTGTQYF.

A remark on this clonotype: Mismatch with germline at one junction end may stem from a read error. The V gene is TRBV6-1, the J gene TRBJ2-5; D might be TRBD1 (7 bases). The length of the CDR3 is 15 residues. Germline V lookup: CDR1 MNHNS, CDR2 SASEGT. As DNA, the CDR3 is TGTTCCAGGGGGACCGGGGGCGGAGACCAAGAGACGCAGTACTTC. Protein sequence: CSRGTGGGDQETQYF.

The rearrangement links TRBV6-1 to TRBJ2-4; TRBD2 matches 8 bases. The CDR3 is 16 residues long. The germline V gene encodes CDR1 MNHNS and CDR2 SASEGT. V shed 8 bases, J shed 10 bases, and the junction held 19 bases outside the gene matches. CDR3 nucleotides: TGTGCCAGCCGCGTCTCGGGGGGGTGGGCCAAAAGGATTCAGTACTTC. This codes for CASRVSGGWAKRIQYF.

This clonotype was recorded at least ten times. The chain combines TRBV6-1 with TRBJ2-7; D is uncertain. Germline V gene lookup returns CDR1 MNHNS and CDR2 SASEGT. V was shortened by 5 bases and J by 2 bases, with 13 bases between the two germline ends. The CDR3 consists of 14 residues. The CDR3 loop reads CASSRSSATYEQYF. The DNA of the CDR3 is TGTGCCAGCAGTAGGAGTTCTGCTACCTACGAGCAGTACTTC.

The sample holds a few counts of this clonotype. This rearrangement joins TRBV11-3 to TRBJ2-1; TRBD2 matches 12 bases. The end of the DNA fits TRBJ2-7 better, so the J call may be wrong. CDR1 is SGHNT and CDR2 is YENEEA in the germline V gene. The CDR3 covers 15 residues. This CDR3 is CASSLSSGRAHEQYF. The CDR3 DNA reads as TGTGCCAGCAGCTTGTCTAGCGGGAGGGCCCACGAGCAGTACTTC.

The chain joins TRBV6-4 to TRBJ2-1; 12 bases align to TRBD2. CDR1 and CDR2 (germline): MRHNA, SNTAGT. The CDR3 has 15 residues. V lost 2 bases to trimming and J lost 7 bases; unmatched junction nucleotides: 3. The CDR3 DNA follows: TGTGCCAGCAGTGACCTAGCGGGAGGGGTTAATGAGCAGTTCTTC. It specifies CASSDLAGGVNEQFF.